The clone carrying this T cell receptor (beta chain) showed up many times. Its antigen remains unidentified. The data derive from a study of T cells in Graves' hyperthyroidism and ophthalmopathy. Whole-study context: The initial diagnosis was the point when peripheral blood was collected, ahead of any treatment. Whole-study results and caveats: Median prediction lead before ophthalmopathy onset was 5.5 to 7 months with the model. Appearing also in blood were most of the thyroid clonotypes expanded above 0.001.

Researchers amplified the TCR beta CDR3 regions from RNA transcripts. During a first-round RT-PCR of the TCR CDR3, the HTBI primer set was used. TCRdb re-derived calls from the multiplex PCR reads in MiXCR, one entry per CDR3 protein. The sample lists 300,000 to 450,000 distinct CDR3 sequences, 15% to 19% occurring once. Blood was drawn at first hyperthyroidism diagnosis, before any ophthalmopathy symptoms. The V gene lost 2 bases and the J gene lost 0 bases, with 14 bases spanning the gap. This CDR3 comprises 16 residues. Germline CDR1 is DFQATT and CDR2 is SNEGSKA (reference sequence). J is TRBJ2-1 and V is TRBV20-1; no clear D gene. The receptor was derived from a woman aged 18-29 years with Graves' hyperthyroidism that later progressed to Graves' ophthalmopathy. The material sequenced was blood. In DNA, the CDR3 is TGCAGTGCTAGACTTAGAGGCTCTAGCTCCTACAATGAGCAGTTCTTC. Protein: CSARLRGSSSYNEQFF.